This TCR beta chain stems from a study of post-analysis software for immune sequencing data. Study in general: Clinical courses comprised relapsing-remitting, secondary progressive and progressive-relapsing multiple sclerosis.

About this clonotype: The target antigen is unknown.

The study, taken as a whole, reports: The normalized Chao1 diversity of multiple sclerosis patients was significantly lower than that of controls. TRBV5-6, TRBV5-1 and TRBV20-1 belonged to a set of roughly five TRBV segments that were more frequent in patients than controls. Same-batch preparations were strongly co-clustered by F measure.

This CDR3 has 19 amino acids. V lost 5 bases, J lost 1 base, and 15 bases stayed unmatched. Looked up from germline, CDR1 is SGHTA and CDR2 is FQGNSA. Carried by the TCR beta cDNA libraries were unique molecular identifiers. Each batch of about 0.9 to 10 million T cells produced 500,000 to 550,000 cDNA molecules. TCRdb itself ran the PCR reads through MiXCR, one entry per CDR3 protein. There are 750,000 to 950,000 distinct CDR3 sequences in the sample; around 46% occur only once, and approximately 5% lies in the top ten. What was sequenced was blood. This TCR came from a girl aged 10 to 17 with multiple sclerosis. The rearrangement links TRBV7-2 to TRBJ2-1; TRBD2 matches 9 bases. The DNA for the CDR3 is TGTGCCAGCAGCGTACAAGCAGGGACTAGCAGAGTATCCTACAATGAGCAGTTCTTC. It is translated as CASSVQAGTSRVSYNEQFF.